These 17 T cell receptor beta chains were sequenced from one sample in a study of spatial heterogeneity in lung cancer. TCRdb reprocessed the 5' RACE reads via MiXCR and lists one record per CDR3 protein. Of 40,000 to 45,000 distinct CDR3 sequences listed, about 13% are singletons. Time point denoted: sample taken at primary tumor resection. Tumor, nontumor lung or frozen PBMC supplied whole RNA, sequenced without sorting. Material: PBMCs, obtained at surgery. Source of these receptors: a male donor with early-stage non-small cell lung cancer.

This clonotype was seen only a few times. CDR3 DNA sequence: TGTGCCAGCAGCCAGCTTAGGGGGGATACGCAGTATTTT. As protein: CASSQLRGDTQYF. The chain combines TRBV11-2 with TRBJ2-3; tentatively, D is TRBD1 (6 bases). V lost 5 bases to trimming and J lost 6 bases, with 12 bases between them. CDR1 is SGHAT, CDR2 FQNNGV, per germline. CDR3 length: 13 amino acids.

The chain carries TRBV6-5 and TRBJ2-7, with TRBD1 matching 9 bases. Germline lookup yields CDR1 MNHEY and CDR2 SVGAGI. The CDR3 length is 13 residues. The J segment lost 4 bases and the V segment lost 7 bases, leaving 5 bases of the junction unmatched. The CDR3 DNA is TGTGCCAGCAATCTACAGGGGGCTTACGAGCAGTACTTC. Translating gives CASNLQGAYEQYF.

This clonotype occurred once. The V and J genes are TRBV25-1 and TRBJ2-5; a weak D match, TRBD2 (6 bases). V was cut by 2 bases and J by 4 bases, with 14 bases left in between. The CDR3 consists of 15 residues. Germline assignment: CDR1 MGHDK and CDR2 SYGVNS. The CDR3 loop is CASSERGFGGETQYF. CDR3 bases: TGTGCCAGCAGTGAAAGGGGATTCGGGGGAGAGACCCAGTACTTC.

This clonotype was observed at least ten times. As DNA, the CDR3 is TGCAGTTCCAGTGCTCCTAGCTACAATGAGCAGTTCTTC. Translating it yields CSSSAPSYNEQFF. V is TRBV20-1 and J is TRBJ2-1; D unclear. The CDR3 spans 13 residues. Germline assignment: CDR1 DFQATT and CDR2 SNEGSKA (reference sequence). The germline V and J ends were trimmed by 8 bases and 3 bases, with 14 bases remaining between them.

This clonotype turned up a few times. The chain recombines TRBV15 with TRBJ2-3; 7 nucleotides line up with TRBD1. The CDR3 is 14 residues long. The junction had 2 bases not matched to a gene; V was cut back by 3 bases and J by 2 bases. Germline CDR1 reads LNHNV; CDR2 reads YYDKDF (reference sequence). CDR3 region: CATSRTGHTDTQYF. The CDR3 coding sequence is TGTGCCACCAGCAGGACAGGGCACACAGATACGCAGTATTTT.

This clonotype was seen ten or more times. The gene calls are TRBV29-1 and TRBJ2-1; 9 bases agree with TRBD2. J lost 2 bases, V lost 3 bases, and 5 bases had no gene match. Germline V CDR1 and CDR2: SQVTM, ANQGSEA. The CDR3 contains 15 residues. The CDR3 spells CSVEGVAGAYNEQFF. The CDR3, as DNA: TGCAGCGTTGAGGGTGTAGCGGGAGCCTACAATGAGCAGTTCTTC.

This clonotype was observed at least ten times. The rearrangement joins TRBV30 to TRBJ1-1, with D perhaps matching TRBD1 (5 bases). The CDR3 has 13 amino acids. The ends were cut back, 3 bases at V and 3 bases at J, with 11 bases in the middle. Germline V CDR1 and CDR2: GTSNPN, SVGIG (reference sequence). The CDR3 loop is CAWSPGRDTEAFF. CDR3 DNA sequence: TGTGCCTGGAGCCCTGGCAGGGACACTGAAGCTTTCTTT.

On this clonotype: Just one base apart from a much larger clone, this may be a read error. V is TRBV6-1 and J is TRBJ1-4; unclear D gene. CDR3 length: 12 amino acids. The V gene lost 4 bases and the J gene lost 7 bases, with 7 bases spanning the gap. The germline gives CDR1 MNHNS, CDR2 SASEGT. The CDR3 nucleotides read TGTGCCAGCAGTGTAACAGCTGAAAAACTGTTTTTT. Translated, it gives CASSVTAEKLFF.

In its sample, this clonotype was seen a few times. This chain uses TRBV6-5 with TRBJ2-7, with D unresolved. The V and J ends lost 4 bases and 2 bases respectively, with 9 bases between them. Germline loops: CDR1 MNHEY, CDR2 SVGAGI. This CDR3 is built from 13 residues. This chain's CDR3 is CASSSPYAYEQYF. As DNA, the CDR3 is TGTGCCAGCAGTTCCCCTTACGCCTACGAGCAGTACTTC.

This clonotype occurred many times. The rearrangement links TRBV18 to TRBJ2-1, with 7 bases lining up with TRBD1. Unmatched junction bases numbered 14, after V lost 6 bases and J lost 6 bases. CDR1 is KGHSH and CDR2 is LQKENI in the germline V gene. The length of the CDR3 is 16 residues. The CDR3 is CASSQTQGHGVNEQFF. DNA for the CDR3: TGTGCCAGCTCGCAGACACAGGGGCACGGGGTCAATGAGCAGTTCTTC.

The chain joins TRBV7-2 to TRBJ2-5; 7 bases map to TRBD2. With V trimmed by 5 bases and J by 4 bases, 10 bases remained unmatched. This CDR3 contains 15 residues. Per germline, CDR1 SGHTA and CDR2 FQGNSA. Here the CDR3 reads CASSPGGSGGETQYF. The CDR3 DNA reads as TGTGCCAGCAGCCCCGGGGGGTCGGGCGGAGAGACCCAGTACTTC.

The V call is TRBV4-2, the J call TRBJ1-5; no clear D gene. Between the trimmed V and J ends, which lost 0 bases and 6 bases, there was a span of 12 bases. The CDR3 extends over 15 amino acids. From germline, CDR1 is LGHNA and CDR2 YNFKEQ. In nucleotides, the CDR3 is TGTGCCAGCAGCCAAGACAGCGATGTAGGTCAGCCCCAGCATTTT. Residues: CASSQDSDVGQPQHF.

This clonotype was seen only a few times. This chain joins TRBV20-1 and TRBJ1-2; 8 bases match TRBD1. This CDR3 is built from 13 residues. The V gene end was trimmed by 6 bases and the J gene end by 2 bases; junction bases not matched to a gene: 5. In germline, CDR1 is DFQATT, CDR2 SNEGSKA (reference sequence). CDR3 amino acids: CSAIRQGNYGYTF. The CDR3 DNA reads TGCAGTGCAATTCGACAGGGGAACTATGGCTACACCTTC.

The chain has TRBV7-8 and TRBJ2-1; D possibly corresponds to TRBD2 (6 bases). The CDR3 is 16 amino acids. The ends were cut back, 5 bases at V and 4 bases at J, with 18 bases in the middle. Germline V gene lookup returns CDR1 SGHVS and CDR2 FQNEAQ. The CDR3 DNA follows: TGTGCCAGCAGCCTCGTCTCGGGAGTATTTTACAATGAGCAGTTCTTC. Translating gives CASSLVSGVFYNEQFF. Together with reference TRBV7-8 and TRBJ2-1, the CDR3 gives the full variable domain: GAGVSQSPRYKVAKRGQDVALRCDPISGHVSLFWYQQALGQGPEFLTYFQNEAQLDKSGLPSDRFFAERPEGSVSTLKIQRTQQEDSAVYLCASSLVSGVFYNEQFFGPGTRLTVL.

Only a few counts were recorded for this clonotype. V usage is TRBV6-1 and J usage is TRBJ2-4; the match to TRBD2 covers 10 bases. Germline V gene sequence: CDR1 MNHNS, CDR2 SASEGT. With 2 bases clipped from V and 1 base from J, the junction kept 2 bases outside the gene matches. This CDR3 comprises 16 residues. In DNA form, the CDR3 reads TGTGCCAGCAGTGAACCACTAGCGGGGGCCAAAAACATTCAGTACTTC. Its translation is CASSEPLAGAKNIQYF.

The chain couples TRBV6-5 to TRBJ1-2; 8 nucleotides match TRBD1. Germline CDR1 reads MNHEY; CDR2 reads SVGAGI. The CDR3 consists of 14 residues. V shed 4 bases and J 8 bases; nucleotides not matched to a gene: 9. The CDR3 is CASSFTDRGGGYTF. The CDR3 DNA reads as TGTGCCAGCAGTTTTACCGACAGGGGAGGCGGCTACACCTTC.

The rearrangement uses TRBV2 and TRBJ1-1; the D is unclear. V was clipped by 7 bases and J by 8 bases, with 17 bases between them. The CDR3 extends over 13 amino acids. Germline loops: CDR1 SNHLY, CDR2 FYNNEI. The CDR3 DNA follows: TGTGCCAGCAAGCGAGGGTTTAGCGCAGAAGCTTTCTTT. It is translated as CASKRGFSAEAFF.